The 10 T cell receptor beta chains presented below share a single source sample, sequenced in a study of cytomegalovirus exposure and HLA in healthy donors. Vbeta (60) and Jbeta (13) primers were used in the PCR. Method: immunoSEQ multiplex PCR; TCRdb's copy keeps in-frame clones and lacks some. The sample has about 110,000 clones, roughly three quarters seen once. Input material: PBMCs. These receptors were obtained from a woman aged 50 to 60 in good health and CMV-seropositive.

The chain links TRBV12-2 to TRBJ2-4; the D segment call TRBD2 is taken from the table without a DNA check. TRBV12-2 is an annotated pseudogene. The CDR3 extends over 20 amino acids. The chain's CDR3 is CASRLDPLAGGCRAKNSQYF. The CDR3 coding sequence is TGTGCAAGTCGCTTAGACCCACTAGCGGGAGGCTGTAGAGCCAAAAACAGTCAGTACTTC.

The rearrangement links TRBV4-3 to TRBJ2-7, with TRBD2 identical over 14 bases. The V gene's germline CDR1 is LGHNA and CDR2 YSLEER. The CDR3 totals 17 residues. Trimming at V came to 3 bases and at J to 2 bases, leaving 6 bases not matched to a gene. CDR3 region: CASSQGTSGSFPYEQYF. CDR3 DNA: TGCGCCAGCAGCCAGGGGACTAGCGGGAGTTTTCCCTACGAGCAGTACTTC.

The chain recombines TRBV19 with TRBJ2-3; D uncertain. The CDR3 loop spans 13 amino acids. Germline V lookup: CDR1 LNHDA, CDR2 SQIVND (reference sequence). Trimming took off 3 bases at V and 4 bases at J, with 8 bases between the two ends. CDR3: CASSMVAADTQYF. The CDR3 nucleotides are TGTGCCAGTAGTATGGTCGCGGCAGATACGCAGTATTTT.

This chain connects TRBV14 to TRBJ2-7, with 9 bases aligning to TRBD1. There are 13 residues in the CDR3. The germline gives CDR1 SGHDN, CDR2 FVKESK. V lost 6 bases to trimming and J lost 1 base; unmatched junction nucleotides: 1. CDR3 residues: CASRDRGSYEQYF. CDR3 in DNA: TGTGCCAGCAGGGACAGGGGTTCCTACGAGCAGTACTTC.

The chain couples TRBV9 to TRBJ1-1, with D possibly TRBD1 on 5 matching bases. Germline lookup yields CDR1 SGDLS and CDR2 YYNGEE. Trimming left V 0 bases short and J 5 bases short, with 14 bases between. The CDR3 extends over 15 amino acids. As DNA, the CDR3 is TGTGCCAGCAGCGTAGGGAGTCCAGGGTATACTGAAGCTTTCTTT. Translated, it gives CASSVGSPGYTEAFF. The variable domain in full, with the rest retrieved from reference TRBV9 and TRBJ1-1, is DSGVTQTPKHLITATGQRVTLRCSPRSGDLSVYWYQQSLDQGLQFLIQYYNGEERAKGNILERFSAQQFPDLHSELNLSSLELGDSALYFCASSVGSPGYTEAFFGQGTRLTVV.

The chain joins TRBV7-3 to TRBJ2-5; tentative D call: TRBD2 (6 bases). Germline V CDR1 and CDR2: SGHTA, FQGTGA. Trimming removed 3 bases at V and 5 bases at J, with 13 bases between. The CDR3 spans 14 residues. As DNA, the CDR3 is TGTGCCAGCAGCTTTGGGGGACGGGGGGAGACCCAGTACTTC. This encodes CASSFGGRGETQYF.

This chain uses TRBV7-9 with TRBJ2-5; the match to TRBD1 covers 9 bases. CDR1 and CDR2 from the germline V gene are SEHNR and FQNEAQ (reference sequence). V was pared by 5 bases and J by 5 bases, with 6 bases of the junction left unmatched. There are 14 residues in the CDR3. The CDR3 sequence: CASSRDRASETQYF. In DNA form, the CDR3 reads TGTGCCAGCAGCAGGGACAGGGCCTCGGAGACCCAGTACTTC.

The chain has TRBV5-6 and TRBJ2-3; a possible D gene is TRBD2 (5 bases). CDR1 is SGHDT, CDR2 YYEEEE, per germline. Trimming cost V 0 bases and J 7 bases, with 12 bases left between them. This CDR3 region has 14 residues. For the CDR3, the DNA is TGTGCCAGCAGCTTGGGCAGCCCCGGGAATACGCAGTATTTT. It codes for CASSLGSPGNTQYF.

The chain recombines TRBV5-1 with TRBJ1-2, with D tentatively TRBD1 (5 bases). This CDR3 contains 13 residues. Germline lookup yields CDR1 SGHRS and CDR2 YFSETQ. Trimming took 4 bases from V and 4 from J, leaving 11 bases between them. The CDR3 spells CASSPPDSYGYTF. The CDR3 DNA sequence: TGCGCCAGCAGCCCCCCCGACAGCTATGGCTACACCTTC.

The V and J genes are TRBV7-9 and TRBJ2-5, with TRBD1 identical over 7 bases. V lost 5 bases to trimming and J lost 3 bases; unmatched junction nucleotides: 6. Germline V gene sequence: CDR1 SEHNR, CDR2 FQNEAQ (reference sequence). This CDR3 has 14 residues. The CDR3 sequence is CASSVLDREETQYF. The CDR3 DNA reads as TGTGCCAGCAGCGTCTTAGACAGGGAAGAGACCCAGTACTTC.